This TCR beta chain was recorded in a study of blood T cell repertoires in COVID-19. Study-level background: Researchers got acute and convalescent COVID-19 samples from the United States, Italy and Spain. The cDNA or gDNA used as material had been derived from T cells, B-cell-depleted T cells, or PBMCs.

One Seattle source followed patients from active infection through their disease course. V shed 2 bases and J shed 1 base, with 12 bases lying between them. The V gene's germline CDR1 is MNHEY and CDR2 SMNVEV (reference sequence). The CDR3 sequence is 15 residues long. Per the authors' pipeline: Amplification of reference gene primers provided the estimated nucleated cell counts. Generated by immunoSEQ multiplex PCR, the TCRdb table keeps only in-frame clones and is missing some. The V and J calls and clone size come from that table; D and trimming were worked out from the DNA. This sample has 150,000 or so clones, with about four fifths found just once.

Material for sequencing was peripheral blood. The origin of this receptor is a woman between 55 and 75 years old with COVID-19, enrolled during active disease. The chain couples TRBV27 to TRBJ2-7, with D perhaps matching TRBD1 (5 bases). DNA for the CDR3: TGTGCCAGCAGTTTACAACACAGGAATTCCTACGAGCAGTACTTC. This gives the protein CASSLQHRNSYEQYF.